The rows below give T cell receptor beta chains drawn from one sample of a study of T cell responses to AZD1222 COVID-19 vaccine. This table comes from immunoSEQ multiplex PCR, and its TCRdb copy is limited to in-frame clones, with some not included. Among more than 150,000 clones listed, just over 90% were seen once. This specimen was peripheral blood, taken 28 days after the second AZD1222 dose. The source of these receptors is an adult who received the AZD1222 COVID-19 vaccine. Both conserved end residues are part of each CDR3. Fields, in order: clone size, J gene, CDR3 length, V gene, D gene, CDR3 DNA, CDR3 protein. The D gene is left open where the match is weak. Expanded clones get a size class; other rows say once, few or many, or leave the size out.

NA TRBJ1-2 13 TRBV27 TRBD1 TGTGCCAGCAGTATGACAGGGACCTATGGCTACACCTTC CASSMTGTYGYTF
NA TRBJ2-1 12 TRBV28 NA TGTGCCAGCAAGACTCTCACAGGTGAGCAGTTCTTC CASKTLTGEQFF
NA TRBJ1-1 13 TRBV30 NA TGTGCCTGGAGTGACGGACCTGACACTGAAGCTTTCTTT CAWSDGPDTEAFF
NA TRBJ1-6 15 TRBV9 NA TGTGCCAGCAGCGTAGAAGGGATGGGAGGTTCACCCCTCCACTTT CASSVEGMGGSPLHF
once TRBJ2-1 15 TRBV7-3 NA TGTGCCAGCAGCTTAGGGGGGATCACGTCCGGTGAGCAGTTCTTC CASSLGGITSGEQFF
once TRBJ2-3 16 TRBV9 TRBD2 TGTGCCAGCAGCGTAGAGGCTAGCGGGCCCACAGATACGCAGTATTTT CASSVEASGPTDTQYF
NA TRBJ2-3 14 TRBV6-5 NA TGTGCCAGCAGGCCCCTGGGTGCTGCAGATACGCAGTATTTT CASRPLGAADTQYF
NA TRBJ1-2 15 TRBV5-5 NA TGTGCCAGCAGCTTGGTGACCTCTCAGGGCTATGGCTACACCTTC CASSLVTSQGYGYTF
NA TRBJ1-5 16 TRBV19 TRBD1 TGTGCCAGTAGTTTGCCGACAGGGGCCTGGTATCAGCCCCAGCATTTT CASSLPTGAWYQPQHF
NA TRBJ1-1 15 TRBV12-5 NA TGTGCTAGTGGTTTGGCGACTATAACGCCGACAGAAGCTTTCTTT CASGLATITPTEAFF
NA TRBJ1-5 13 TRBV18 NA TGTGCCAGCTCACCGGGGGAAAATCAGCCCCAGCATTTT CASSPGENQPQHF
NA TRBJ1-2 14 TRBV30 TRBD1 TGTGCCTGGAGTGACTGGACAGGGTGGCATGGCTACACCTTC CAWSDWTGWHGYTF
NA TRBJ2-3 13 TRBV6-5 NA TGTGCCAGCAGTCTATCCGCCGGGACCCCGCAGTATTTT CASSLSAGTPQYF
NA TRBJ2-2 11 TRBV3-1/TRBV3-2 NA TGTGCCAGCGGGCGAGGCGGGGAGCTGTTTTTT CASGRGGELFF
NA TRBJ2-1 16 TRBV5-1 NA TGCGCCAGCAGCTTGGTTTCCGGGCCAACCTACAATGAGCAGTTCTTC CASSLVSGPTYNEQFF
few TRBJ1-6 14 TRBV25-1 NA TGTGCCAGCCGCAGGCCAGAGGATAATTCACCCCTCCACTTT CASRRPEDNSPLHF
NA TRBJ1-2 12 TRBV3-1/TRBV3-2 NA TGTGCCAGCAGCCAAGAAGAGAAAGTCTACACCTTC CASSQEEKVYTF
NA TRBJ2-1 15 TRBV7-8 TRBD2 TGTGCCAGCATCCTAGGGGGACTAGCCTACAATGAGCAGTTCTTC CASILGGLAYNEQFF
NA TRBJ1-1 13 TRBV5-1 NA TGCGCCAGCAGCCTTCAGACAGGCACTGAAGCTTTCTTT CASSLQTGTEAFF
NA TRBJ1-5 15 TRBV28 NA TGTGCCAGCAGCCCCGGGGACCGACTTTATCAGCCCCAGCATTTT CASSPGDRLYQPQHF
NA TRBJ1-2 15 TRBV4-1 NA TGCGCCAGCAGCCAAGGTAACAGAGCTAACTATGGCTACACCTTC CASSQGNRANYGYTF
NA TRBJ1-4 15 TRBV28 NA TGTGCCAGCAGTCAGCCTGACGGACGTAATGAAAAACTGTTTTTT CASSQPDGRNEKLFF
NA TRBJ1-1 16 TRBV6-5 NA TGTGCCAGCAGTTACTCGAGTTTGCAGAAGAACACTGAAGCTTTCTTT CASSYSSLQKNTEAFF
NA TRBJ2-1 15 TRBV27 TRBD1 TGTGCCAGCACCGAACCGGGACAGGGTTTCGGTGAGCAGTTCTTC CASTEPGQGFGEQFF
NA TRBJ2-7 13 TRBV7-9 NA TGTGCCAGCAGCTTAGCTCATTCCTACGAGCAGTACTTC CASSLAHSYEQYF
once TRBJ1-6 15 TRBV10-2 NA TGCGCCAGCAGTGAGGACAGCTCCTATAATTCACCCCTCCACTTT CASSEDSSYNSPLHF
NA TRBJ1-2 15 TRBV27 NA TGTGCCAGCAGTTTAACGGGACGGTCATTCTATGGCTACACCTTC CASSLTGRSFYGYTF
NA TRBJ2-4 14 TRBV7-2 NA TGTGCCAGCAGCCACCGGGGCCGTAAAAACATTCAGTACTTC CASSHRGRKNIQYF
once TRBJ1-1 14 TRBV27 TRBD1 TGTGCCAGCAGTTTCCAGGGGGCGTACACTGAAGCTTTCTTT CASSFQGAYTEAFF
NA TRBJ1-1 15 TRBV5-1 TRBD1 TGCGCCAGCAGCCGACAGGGAAGTCCTAACACTGAAGCTTTCTTT CASSRQGSPNTEAFF
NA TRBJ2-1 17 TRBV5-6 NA TGTGCCAGCAGCTTGGCCTTAGGCGCCCGCTCCTACAATGAGCAGTTCTTC CASSLALGARSYNEQFF
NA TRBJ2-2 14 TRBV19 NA TGTGCCAGTAGTATTACAGGTTTGCCCGGGGAGCTGTTTTTT CASSITGLPGELFF
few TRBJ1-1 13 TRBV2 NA TGTGCCAGCACAGCAGCCATGAACACTGAAGCTTTCTTT CASTAAMNTEAFF
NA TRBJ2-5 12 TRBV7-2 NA TGTGCCAGCAGCCCGGGGTTAGAGACCCAGTACTTC CASSPGLETQYF
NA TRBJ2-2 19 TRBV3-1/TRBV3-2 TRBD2 TGTGCCAGCAGCCGGAGGGGGGGACTAGCGGGAGTGAGGACCGGGGAGCTGTTTTTT CASSRRGGLAGVRTGELFF
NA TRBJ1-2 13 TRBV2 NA TGTGCCAGCAGTGATGGACCCCTTTATGGCTACACCTTC CASSDGPLYGYTF
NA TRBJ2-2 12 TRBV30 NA TGTGCCTGGAGTGCAGTCACCGGGGAGCTGTTTTTT CAWSAVTGELFF
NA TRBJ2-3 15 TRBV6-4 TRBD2 TGTGCCAGCAGTTCCTCTAGCGGGGCTCCGGATACGCAGTATTTT CASSSSSGAPDTQYF
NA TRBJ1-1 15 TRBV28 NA TGTGCCAGCAGTCCGAACTTTGGGGGAAACACTGAAGCTTTCTTT CASSPNFGGNTEAFF
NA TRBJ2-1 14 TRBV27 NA TGTGCCAGCAGTCCGACCTGGGTCCGTAATGAGCAGTTCTTC CASSPTWVRNEQFF
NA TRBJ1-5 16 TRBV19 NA TGTGCCAGTAGTACCGACCGACAGATTGGCAATCAGCCCCAGCATTTT CASSTDRQIGNQPQHF
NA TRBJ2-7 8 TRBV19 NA TGTGCCAGTAAGATCCCGTACTTC CASKIPYF
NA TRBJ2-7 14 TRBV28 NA TGTGCCAGCACCCCAGGTGGACAGACCTACGAGCAGTACTTC CASTPGGQTYEQYF
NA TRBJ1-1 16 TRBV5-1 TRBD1 TGCGCCAGCAAGTACGGGACAGGGGGCAGGAACACTGAAGCTTTCTTT CASKYGTGGRNTEAFF
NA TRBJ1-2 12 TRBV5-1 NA TGCGCCAGCGCCAGTGATTATTCTGGCTACACCTTC CASASDYSGYTF
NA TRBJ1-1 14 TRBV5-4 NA TGTGCCAGCAGCCTTAGCCTGGGGAACACTGAAGCTTTCTTT CASSLSLGNTEAFF
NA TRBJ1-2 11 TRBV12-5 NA TGTGCTAGTGGTTTGGGCTATGGCTACACCTTC CASGLGYGYTF
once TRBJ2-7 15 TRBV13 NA TGTGCCAGCAGCTTAGAGAGGGGGTGGGACTACGAGCAGTACTTC CASSLERGWDYEQYF
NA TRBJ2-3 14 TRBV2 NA TGTGCCAGCAGTGGGGCCACTAGCTGGGATACGCAGTATTTT CASSGATSWDTQYF
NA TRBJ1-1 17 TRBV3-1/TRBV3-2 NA TGTGCCAGCAGCCAAGACCCTTTCGGGGGGGCGAACACTGAAGCTTTCTTT CASSQDPFGGANTEAFF
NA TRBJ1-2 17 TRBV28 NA TGTGCCAGCAGGGGGACGAGGGCCAGTGAACTTAACTATGGCTACACCTTC CASRGTRASELNYGYTF
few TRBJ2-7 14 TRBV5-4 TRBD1 TGTGCCAGCAGCTTGGCAGGGACAGGCTACGAGCAGTACTTC CASSLAGTGYEQYF